These 26 T cell receptor beta chains share one sample of origin, sequenced in a study of blood T cell repertoires in COVID-19. Only in-frame clones appear in the TCRdb table, and some are missing; sequencing was by immunoSEQ multiplex PCR. This table holds around 170,000 clones, under 90% found once. The source material was peripheral blood. The receptor source for this set is a man aged 25-40 years with active or convalescent COVID-19.

The CDR3 DNA follows: TGTGCCAGCAGCTTAAAGGGACCTAGCGACTACACCTTC. Translation gives CASSLKGPSDYTF. The rearrangement joins TRBV13 to TRBJ1-2; tentative D call: TRBD1 (5 bases). V lost 2 bases and J 10 bases, leaving 14 bases between the germline ends. There are 13 residues in the CDR3. Per the germline V gene, CDR1 is PRHDT and CDR2 is FYEKMQ (reference sequence).

This clone was recorded once. This chain uses TRBV9 with TRBJ2-2, with a weak D call TRBD2 (6 bases). Trimming pared 3 bases from V and 6 bases from J, leaving 6 bases between. Germline CDR1 SGDLS, CDR2 YYNGEE. The CDR3 covers 12 residues. Here the CDR3 DNA reads TGTGCCAGCAGCGCGGGAGCCGGGGAGCTGTTTTTT. This codes for CASSAGAGELFF.

The V and J genes are TRBV9 and TRBJ2-3; D not resolved. Germline V lookup: CDR1 SGDLS, CDR2 YYNGEE. With 0 bases removed from V and 4 bases from J, the gap between germline ends came to 3 bases. This CDR3 has 12 amino acids. The CDR3 sequence: CASSVAADTQYF. For the CDR3, the DNA is TGTGCCAGCAGCGTAGCCGCAGATACGCAGTATTTT.

This CDR3 reads CASSYSTGENTEAFF. The DNA for the CDR3 is TGTGCCAGCAGTTATTCGACAGGGGAAAACACTGAAGCTTTCTTT. The J gene is TRBJ1-1, the V gene TRBV6-9; 8 bases are a match to TRBD1. CDR1 is MNHGY, CDR2 SVAAGI, per germline. The CDR3 contains 15 residues. V lost 0 bases to trimming and J lost 2 bases; unmatched junction nucleotides: 2.

V gene TRBV20-1 combines with J gene TRBJ1-4, with 8 nucleotides matching TRBD1. The CDR3 totals 13 residues. CDR1 is DFQATT and CDR2 is SNEGSKA in the germline V gene (reference sequence). Trimming cost V 6 bases and J 8 bases; bases outside gene matches: 8. This CDR3 is CSASQGAGEKLFF. CDR3 DNA sequence: TGCAGTGCGAGTCAGGGGGCCGGCGAAAAACTGTTTTTT.

The rearrangement uses TRBV28 and TRBJ2-5, with 8 bases that match TRBD1. Looked up from germline, CDR1 is MDHEN and CDR2 is SYDVKM. After removal of 2 bases from V and 5 bases from J, the junction contained 7 bases not matched to a gene. CDR3 length equals 15 residues. CDR3 residues: CASSLLQGARETQYF. As DNA, the CDR3 is TGTGCCAGCAGTTTACTTCAGGGGGCAAGGGAGACCCAGTACTTC.

CDR3: CASSPGTVNTEAFF. The CDR3 nucleotides read TGTGCCAGCAGTCCGGGGACAGTGAACACTGAAGCTTTCTTT. The gene calls are TRBV28 and TRBJ1-1; 7 positions match TRBD1. There are 14 residues in the CDR3. The V and J ends lost 5 bases and 0 bases, in that order; junction bases with no gene match: 3. CDR1 is MDHEN, CDR2 SYDVKM, per germline. The full variable domain, rest sourced from reference TRBV28 and TRBJ1-1, is DVKVTQSSRYLVKRTGEKVFLECVQDMDHENMFWYRQDPGLGLRLIYFSYDVKMKEKGDIPEGYSVSREKKERFSLILESASTNQTSMYLCASSPGTVNTEAFFGQGTRLTVV.

The chain carries TRBV19 and TRBJ2-6; 8 nucleotides agree with TRBD1. CDR3 size: 17 residues. With 5 bases clipped from V and 4 bases from J, the junction kept 10 bases outside the gene matches. Germline V gene lookup returns CDR1 LNHDA and CDR2 SQIVND (reference sequence). The CDR3 region has the DNA TGTGCCAGTAGTCCCTCGACGACAGGGGCCGGGGCCAACGTCCTGACTTTC. This codes for CASSPSTTGAGANVLTF.

V is TRBV10-3 and J is TRBJ2-1, with 10 bases matching TRBD2. V was clipped by 3 bases and J by 6 bases; unmatched bases: 5. Germline V gene lookup returns CDR1 ENHRY and CDR2 SYGVKD. There are 15 residues in the CDR3. CDR3 amino acids: CAISDRLAGANEQFF. The CDR3, as DNA: TGTGCCATCAGTGATCGCCTAGCGGGAGCCAATGAGCAGTTCTTC.

The J gene is TRBJ1-2, the V gene TRBV6-5, with D tentatively TRBD1 (6 bases). Trimming pared 2 bases from V and 5 bases from J, leaving 18 bases between. Germline CDR1 MNHEY, CDR2 SVGAGI. The CDR3 runs to 16 residues. The chain's CDR3 is CASSYGTGFSGYGYTF. As DNA, the CDR3 is TGTGCCAGCAGTTACGGAACAGGGTTTTCCGGGTATGGCTACACCTTC.

The CDR3 region is CASGPWVAGGGEAFF. CDR3 nucleotides: TGTGCCAGTGGTCCATGGGTGGCGGGCGGAGGGGAAGCTTTCTTT. The V and J genes are TRBV19 and TRBJ1-1, with D unresolved. V dropped 8 bases and J dropped 8 bases, with 24 bases sitting between them. Germline CDR1 LNHDA, CDR2 SQIVND (reference sequence). The CDR3 is made up of 15 amino acids.

The V and J genes are TRBV12-3 or TRBV12-4 and TRBJ1-5; D unclear. The CDR3 is 13 residues long. With 8 bases removed from V and 4 bases from J, the gap between germline ends came to 12 bases. CDR3 loop: CASRWSQNQPQHF. Here the CDR3 DNA reads TGTGCCAGCCGTTGGAGTCAAAATCAGCCCCAGCATTTT.

The gene calls are TRBV27 and TRBJ2-3; 9 bases are shared with TRBD1. V trimming: 4 bases; J trimming: 10 bases; junction bases outside the gene matches: 12. Germline V gives CDR1 MNHEY, CDR2 SMNVEV (reference sequence). This CDR3 region has 15 residues. CDR3 DNA sequence: TGTGCCAGCAGTTCCGCCGGGACAGGGCCCTTATCGCAGTATTTT. Its translation is CASSSAGTGPLSQYF.

The rearrangement uses TRBV4-1 and TRBJ1-1, with 7 bases identical to TRBD1. The CDR3 covers 13 residues. Germline CDR1 is MGHRA and CDR2 is YSYEKL. V dropped 7 bases and J dropped 4; count of bases not matched to a gene: 6. The CDR3 loop reads CASNPTGATEAFF. The CDR3 DNA is TGCGCCAGCAACCCCACAGGGGCCACTGAAGCTTTCTTT.

The chain joins TRBV5-1 to TRBJ1-1, with TRBD1 matching over 7 bases. The junction had 14 bases not matched to a gene; V was cut back by 8 bases and J by 4 bases. CDR1 SGHRS and CDR2 YFSETQ come from the germline V gene. The CDR3 runs 15 residues. Here the CDR3 reads CARGRGADPSTEAFF. The CDR3 DNA reads TGCGCCAGGGGCAGGGGGGCTGACCCCAGCACTGAAGCTTTCTTT.

This clone has at least ten counts. This chain uses TRBV30 with TRBJ1-5; unclear D gene. CDR1 GTSNPN and CDR2 SVGIG come from the germline V gene (reference sequence). Deletions cut 0 bases from V and 6 bases from J, with 6 bases between. There are 12 residues in the CDR3. This CDR3 is CAWSVPGQPQHF. The CDR3 DNA sequence: TGTGCCTGGAGTGTACCAGGTCAGCCCCAGCATTTT.

Here the CDR3 reads CASSLALAGGPADTQYF. The CDR3 nucleotides are TGCGCCAGCAGCTTGGCGCTAGCGGGAGGGCCCGCAGATACGCAGTATTTT. The chain recombines TRBV5-1 with TRBJ2-3, with 12 bases fitting TRBD2. The CDR3 is 17 amino acids. J gave up 4 bases and V 0 bases, and 6 bases lay outside the gene matches. Germline CDR1 reads SGHRS; CDR2 reads YFSETQ.

The chain recombines TRBV28 with TRBJ1-5; D is ambiguous. V was shortened by 6 bases and J by 0 bases, with 9 bases between the two germline ends. The CDR3 consists of 14 residues. Germline V gives CDR1 MDHEN, CDR2 SYDVKM. The CDR3 DNA reads TGTGCCAGCAGCCTGACACCTAGCAATCAGCCCCAGCATTTT. It translates to CASSLTPSNQPQHF.

CDR3 DNA sequence: TGCAGCGTGGGGACAGCTTATAGCAATCAGCCCCAGCATTTT. Residues: CSVGTAYSNQPQHF. This chain links TRBV29-1 with TRBJ1-5, with 7 bases identical to TRBD1. V gave up 6 bases and J gave up 0 bases; unmatched junction bases: 5. The CDR3 contains 14 residues. Germline V lookup: CDR1 SQVTM, CDR2 ANQGSEA.

This chain connects TRBV30 to TRBJ1-2, with D possibly matching TRBD1 (5 bases). Germline-derived CDR1 and CDR2 are GTSNPN and SVGIG (reference sequence). Trimming stripped 1 base from V and 0 bases from J, with 9 bases between. The CDR3 runs to 14 residues. CDR3 nucleotide sequence: TGTGCCTGGAGTGGCGGGGCAGCTAACTATGGCTACACCTTC. Protein sequence: CAWSGGAANYGYTF.

V gene TRBV6-5 combines with J gene TRBJ2-7, with 11 bases lining up with TRBD1. The CDR3 has 15 amino acids. V dropped 4 bases and J dropped 4; count of bases not matched to a gene: 6. Germline lookup yields CDR1 MNHEY and CDR2 SVGAGI. The CDR3, as DNA: TGTGCCAGCAGTTCTTCCGGGACAGGGGGTTACGAGCAGTACTTC. Translated, it gives CASSSSGTGGYEQYF.

This chain uses TRBV5-1 with TRBJ1-4, with a weak D call TRBD1 (6 bases). CDR3 size: 14 residues. V dropped 4 bases and J dropped 5 bases, with 12 bases sitting between them. The V gene's germline CDR1 is SGHRS and CDR2 YFSETQ. The CDR3 spells CASSLTGLNEKLFF. As DNA, the CDR3 is TGCGCCAGCAGCCTGACAGGTTTAAATGAAAAACTGTTTTTT. The whole variable domain, filled in from reference TRBV5-1 and TRBJ1-4, reads KAGVTQTPRYLIKTRGQQVTLSCSPISGHRSVSWYQQTPGQGLQFLFEYFSETQRNKGNFPGRFSGRQFSNSRSEMNVSTLELGDSALYLCASSLTGLNEKLFFGSGTQLSVL.

On this clone: This specimen includes other DNA sequences encoding the same CDR3. The V gene is TRBV12-3 or TRBV12-4, the J gene TRBJ1-5, with D uncertain. The CDR3 has 13 amino acids. V dropped 3 bases and J dropped 1 base, with 4 bases sitting between them. The CDR3 DNA reads TGTGCCAGCAGTTTCGGGAGCAATCAGCCCCAGCATTTT. Translated: CASSFGSNQPQHF.

The rearrangement uses TRBV7-2 and TRBJ1-1, with 7 bases that match TRBD1. Germline V lookup: CDR1 SGHTA, CDR2 FQGNSA. J was trimmed by 5 bases and V by 2 bases; bases with no gene match: 8. CDR3 size: 15 residues. Written as DNA, the CDR3 is TGTGCCAGCAGCTTACGGACAGGAGGGGATACTGAAGCTTTCTTT. Amino acid sequence: CASSLRTGGDTEAFF. The whole variable domain, remainder taken from reference TRBV7-2 and TRBJ1-1, is GAGVSQSPSNKVTEKGKDVELRCDPISGHTALYWYRQSLGQGLEFLIYFQGNSAPDKSGLPSDRFSAERTGGSVSTLTIQRTQQEDSAVYLCASSLRTGGDTEAFFGQGTRLTVV.

In its sample, this clone was seen once. V is TRBV6-5 and J is TRBJ1-1; 10 bases align to TRBD1. Germline V CDR1 and CDR2: MNHEY, SVGAGI. The CDR3 loop spans 15 amino acids. V was clipped by 0 bases and J by 5 bases; unmatched bases: 3. CDR3 DNA sequence: TGTGCCAGCAGTTACTCCAGGACAGGGGGAACTGAAGCTTTCTTT. This sequence encodes CASSYSRTGGTEAFF.

This clone was seen many times. The CDR3 region is CASSYGGDRYNEQFF. In DNA form, the CDR3 reads TGTGCCAGCAGTTACGGAGGAGATCGCTACAATGAGCAGTTCTTC. The rearrangement links TRBV6-6 to TRBJ2-1; TRBD2 is a possible D gene (5 bases). V lost 2 bases to trimming and J lost 3 bases, with 11 bases between them. Per the germline V gene, CDR1 is MNHNY and CDR2 is SVGAGI (reference sequence). There are 15 residues in the CDR3.